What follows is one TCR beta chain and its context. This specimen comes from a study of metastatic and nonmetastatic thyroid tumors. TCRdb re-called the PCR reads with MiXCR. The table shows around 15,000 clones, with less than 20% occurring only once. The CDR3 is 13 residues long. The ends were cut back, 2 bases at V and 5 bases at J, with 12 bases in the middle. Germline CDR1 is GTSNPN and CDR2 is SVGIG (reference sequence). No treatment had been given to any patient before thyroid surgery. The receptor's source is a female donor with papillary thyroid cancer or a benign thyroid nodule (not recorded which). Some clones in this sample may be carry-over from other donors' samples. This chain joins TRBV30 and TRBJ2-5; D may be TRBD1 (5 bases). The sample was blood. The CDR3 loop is CAWSPPGMETQYF. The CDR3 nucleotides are TGTGCCTGGAGTCCACCAGGGATGGAGACCCAGTACTTC.